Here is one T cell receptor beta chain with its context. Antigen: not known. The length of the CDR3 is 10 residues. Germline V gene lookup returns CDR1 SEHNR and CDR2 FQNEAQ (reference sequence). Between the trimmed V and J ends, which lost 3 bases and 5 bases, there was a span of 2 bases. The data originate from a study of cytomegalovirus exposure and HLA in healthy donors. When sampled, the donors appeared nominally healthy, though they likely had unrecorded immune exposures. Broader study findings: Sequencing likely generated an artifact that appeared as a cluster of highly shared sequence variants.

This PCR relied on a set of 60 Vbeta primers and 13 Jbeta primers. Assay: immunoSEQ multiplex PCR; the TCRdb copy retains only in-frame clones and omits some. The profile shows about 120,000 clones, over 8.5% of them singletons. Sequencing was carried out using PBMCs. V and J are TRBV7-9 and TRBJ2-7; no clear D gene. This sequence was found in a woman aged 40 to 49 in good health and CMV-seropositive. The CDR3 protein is CASSFNEQYF. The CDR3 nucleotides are TGTGCCAGCAGCTTCAACGAGCAGTACTTC.